This paragraph reports one T cell receptor beta chain. Antigen: not known. 13 Jbeta primers and 60 Vbeta primers were used for the PCR. Libraries were prepared by immunoSEQ multiplex PCR; TCRdb keeps only in-frame clonotypes and omits some of them. The sample includes 65,000 to 90,000 clones, 76% of them seen just once. The data stem from a study of cytomegalovirus exposure and HLA in healthy donors. Study-wide findings and caveats: Other equally common chains were less clonally expanded than HLA-associated TCR beta chains, a later analysis showed. Altogether, more than 150 TCR beta chains were recorded as cytomegalovirus-associated. CMV serostatus alone was available as immune exposure information. Exclusion applied to some V segments, including TRBV6-2 and TRBV6-3, as they were indistinguishable.

The CDR3 sequence is 16 residues long. Germline V gene data show CDR1 as SGHDT and CDR2 as YYEEEE. V gave up 0 bases and J gave up 3 bases, with 12 bases separating them. Sequenced: PBMCs. The chain uses TRBV5-6 and TRBJ2-2; D gene uncertain. The TCR comes from a man aged 35 to 55 in good health and CMV-seronegative. The CDR3 is CASSLGASLYTGELFF. CDR3 in DNA: TGTGCCAGCAGCTTGGGTGCGTCCCTTTACACCGGGGAGCTGTTTTTT.